One sample yielded the 8 T cell receptor beta chains listed below, sequenced in a study of blood T cells in healthy people across ages. Together with a sample-barcoded 5' primer, a J-beta primer mix was included in a second PCR lasting about 7 to 12 cycles. Each CDR3 protein gets one entry after TCRdb re-called the 5' RACE reads with MiXCR. The table lists 1 million or so distinct CDR3 sequences, 45% of them singletons, with under 20% in the top ten. Material for sequencing was blood. Source of these receptors: a woman aged 55-69 years in good health.

This clonotype showed up just a few times. The J gene is TRBJ2-1, the V gene TRBV20-1, with D perhaps TRBD2 (6 bases). This CDR3 region has 14 residues. From germline, CDR1 is DFQATT and CDR2 SNEGSKA (reference sequence). V gave up 1 base and J gave up 6 bases, with 13 bases separating them. Here the CDR3 DNA reads TGCAGTGCTAGAGGATTAGCAGCGGGCAATGAGCAGTTCTTC. This codes for CSARGLAAGNEQFF.

In nucleotides, the CDR3 is TGTGCCAGCAGCCCCGTGGGACAGGGAGGGTATGGCTACACCTTC. Encoded protein: CASSPVGQGGYGYTF. V usage is TRBV28 and J usage is TRBJ1-2, with 9 bases that match TRBD1. J lost 5 bases, V lost 6 bases, and 10 bases had no gene match. Germline CDR1 reads MDHEN; CDR2 reads SYDVKM. This CDR3 has 15 residues.

The V call is TRBV10-3, the J call TRBJ2-3, with D possibly being TRBD1 or TRBD2 (5 bases each). The CDR3 consists of 14 residues. The V and J ends lost 3 bases and 4 bases respectively, with 11 bases between them. Germline assignment: CDR1 ENHRY and CDR2 SYGVKD. The CDR3 region is CAISDGGSPDTQYF. The DNA for the CDR3 is TGTGCCATCAGTGATGGGGGTAGTCCAGATACGCAGTATTTT.

The chain couples TRBV5-6 to TRBJ2-6; possible D gene TRBD1, 5 bases. The CDR3 consists of 14 residues. Per the germline V gene, CDR1 is SGHDT and CDR2 is YYEEEE. Deletions cut 2 bases from V and 4 bases from J, with 7 bases between. The CDR3 DNA reads as TGTGCCAGCAGCTTTTGGGGCGGGGCCAACGTCCTGACTTTC. Protein sequence: CASSFWGGANVLTF.

V is TRBV2 and J is TRBJ2-6; TRBD1 aligns across 8 bases. Germline V CDR1 and CDR2: SNHLY, FYNNEI. V was clipped by 5 bases and J by 0 bases; unmatched bases: 6. The CDR3 covers 17 residues. This CDR3 reads CASSQQGVLSGANVLTF. CDR3 DNA sequence: TGTGCCAGCAGTCAACAGGGGGTTCTCTCTGGGGCCAACGTCCTGACTTTC.

The chain employs TRBV10-3 and TRBJ2-1, with D possibly called TRBD1 or TRBD2 (8 bases each). Germline CDR1 ENHRY, CDR2 SYGVKD. This CDR3 contains 13 residues. Trimming removed 11 bases at V and 6 bases at J, with 17 bases between. The CDR3 loop reads CAASGGQVNEQFF. The CDR3 DNA sequence: TGTGCCGCCAGCGGGGGACAGGTCAATGAGCAGTTCTTC.

This clonotype was detected a few times. This chain joins TRBV10-2 and TRBJ2-7; no clear D. The CDR3 totals 15 residues. V was clipped by 3 bases and J by 0 bases, with 12 bases between them. Germline V gene data show CDR1 as WSHSY and CDR2 as SAAADI. DNA of the CDR3: TGCGCCAGCAGTGACGTACCTCACAGCTCCTACGAGCAGTACTTC. Amino acids: CASSDVPHSSYEQYF.

V usage is TRBV12-3 or TRBV12-4 and J usage is TRBJ2-1, with 10 bases matching TRBD2. The CDR3 runs 15 residues. Trimming cost V 6 bases and J 3 bases; bases outside gene matches: 5. CDR3 sequence reads: CASRISGRNYNEQFF. The CDR3 nucleotides are TGTGCCAGCAGGATTAGCGGGAGGAACTACAATGAGCAGTTCTTC.